This entry describes one T cell receptor beta chain. Antigen unknown. These data come from a study of T cells after yellow fever vaccination. Researchers made TCR cDNA using 5'RACE template switching, and this step added a universal primer site and UMIs. Using its own MiXCR run on the 5' RACE reads, TCRdb lists one record per CDR3 protein. The sample has about 320,000 distinct CDR3 sequences; 6.8% are singletons. Whole-study results and caveats: FACS-sorted repertoires could harbor abundant contaminating bulk-population clonotypes. Weaker overall was a secondary response that nonetheless peaked faster, on day 5 versus 15.

Germline loops: CDR1 KGHDR, CDR2 SFDVKD. The CDR3 is 13 residues long. The V and J ends lost 4 bases and 4 bases respectively, with 7 bases between them. The gene calls are TRBV24-1 and TRBJ2-1; D unresolved. Here the sequenced sample was PBMCs, taken about 49 days after the first yellow fever vaccination. The sequence derives from a young man who received the YFV17D yellow fever vaccine. In nucleotides, the CDR3 is TGTGCCACCAGTGAGGGTTTGTACAATGAGCAGTTCTTC. Protein: CATSEGLYNEQFF.